This T cell receptor beta chain was retrieved from a study of T cell changes during pregnancy in multiple sclerosis. V trimming: 5 bases; J trimming: 3 bases; junction bases outside the gene matches: 8. From germline, CDR1 is MNHEY and CDR2 SVGAGI. CDR3 length: 15 residues. Sequencing used immunoSEQ multiplex PCR; TCRdb keeps in-frame clones, though not all of them. The sample lists tens of thousands of clones, 91% occurring once. This clone was observed a handful of times. V is TRBV6-5 and J is TRBJ2-7; 9 bases are a match to TRBD1. This sample comprised CD8+ T cells from peripheral blood mononuclear cells, obtained before pregnancy. This TCR derives from a female donor with multiple sclerosis, enrolled in a pregnancy study. CDR3 sequence: CASSQEETGGYEQYF. The CDR3 DNA follows: TGTGCCAGCAGTCAAGAGGAGACAGGGGGCTACGAGCAGTACTTC.